Below, one TCR beta chain is given with its context. This clonotype was seen repeatedly, ten times or more. No cognate antigen has been identified for it. No much larger clone is present one base from it, and per-base qualities are unavailable. The CDR3 starts with the cysteine, ends with the phenylalanine, and has 14 residues. The entry retains the CDR3 DNA only, 42 bases that are in frame from base 1. The germline ends are 12 bases apart after V is trimmed by 1 base and J by 5 bases. CDR1 and CDR2 were assigned from the germline V gene as SGHRS and YFSETQ. Set within a cohort of healthcare workers in London, UK, this nested case-control study involved weekly PCR testing of nasopharyngeal swabs along with blood sampling. Healthcare workers were recruited during the week of the UK lockdown, between 23 and 31 March 2020, and followed weekly for up to about 15 weeks. The library was produced with 5' RACE. The sequencer listed for this sample is NextSeq 500. To correct for sequencing error and PCR bias, the TCR library protocol tagged individual cDNA molecules with unique molecular identifiers. Both TCR alpha and beta chains were sequenced, and tight co-correlation was observed between alpha and beta sequence abundances in each sample. The study's own analysis went as follows. Decombinator V4 was used to annotate TCR sequences for V gene, J gene and CDR3. Expanded TCRs were defined as changing significantly between any two time points under a Poisson model with p below 0.0001. TCR abundances were normalised to the total number of TCRs sequenced per sample and expressed as counts per million. TRAV1-2 paired with TRAJ12, TRAJ20 or TRAJ33 defined MAIT TCRs, while TRAV10 paired with TRAJ18 defined iNKT TCRs. VDJdb, accessed 1 November 2021, was searched for CMV, EBV and SARS-CoV-2 annotated TCRs, excluding TCRs annotated for multiple antigens. Through fastp at Q25 and MiXCR, TCRdb rebuilt clones from the public reads, retaining in-frame beta chains. Each CDR3 protein gets just one entry, which takes the most common genes and DNA from the rows behind it. The V and J calls and clone size come from TCRdb's table, not from the authors' own analysis. The sample contains under 95,000 distinct CDR3 sequences, more than 10% of them found a single time. The ten largest clonotypes hold 3.4% of the sample.

This record comes from a study of early T cells in non-severe SARS-CoV-2 infection (dated by TCRdb to about 2021). Looking at the study overall: TCR sequencing used bulk RNA from unsorted whole blood, so alpha and beta chains could not be paired. Results and caveats for the whole study, not just this receptor: VDJdb matching was skewed toward anti-spike CD8 responses and likely underestimated virus-specific expansions, missing private and CD4 specificities.

The source is an adult who was a healthcare worker with PCR-confirmed SARS-CoV-2 infection or an uninfected control (not recorded which). Sequenced: whole blood. The rearranged chain carries TRBV5-1 and TRBJ1-2, with the identity of the D gene unclear. This receptor has the CDR3 CASSLRRGSYGYTF. Here is the DNA: TGCGCCAGCAGCTTGCGGCGGGGATCATATGGCTACACCTTC.